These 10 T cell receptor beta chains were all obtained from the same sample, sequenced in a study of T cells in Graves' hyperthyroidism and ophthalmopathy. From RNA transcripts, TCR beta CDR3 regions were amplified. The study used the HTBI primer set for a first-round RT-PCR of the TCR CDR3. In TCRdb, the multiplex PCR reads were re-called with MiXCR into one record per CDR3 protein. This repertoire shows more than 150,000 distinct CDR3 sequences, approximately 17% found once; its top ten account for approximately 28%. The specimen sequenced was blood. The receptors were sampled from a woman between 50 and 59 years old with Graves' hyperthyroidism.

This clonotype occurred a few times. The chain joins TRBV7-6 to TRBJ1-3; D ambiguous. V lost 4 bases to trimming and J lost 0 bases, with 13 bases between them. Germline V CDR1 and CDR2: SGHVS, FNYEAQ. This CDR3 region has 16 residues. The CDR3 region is CASSSSGGFSGNTIYF. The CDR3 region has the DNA TGTGCCAGCAGCTCCAGCGGAGGTTTCTCTGGAAACACCATATATTTT.

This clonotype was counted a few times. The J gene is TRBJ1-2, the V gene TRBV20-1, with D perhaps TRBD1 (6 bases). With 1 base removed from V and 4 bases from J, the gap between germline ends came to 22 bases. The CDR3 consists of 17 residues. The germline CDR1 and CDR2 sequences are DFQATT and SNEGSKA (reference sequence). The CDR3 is CSARGGGQGPAGYGYTF. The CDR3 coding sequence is TGCAGTGCTAGAGGGGGGGGGCAGGGGCCGGCGGGCTATGGCTACACCTTC.

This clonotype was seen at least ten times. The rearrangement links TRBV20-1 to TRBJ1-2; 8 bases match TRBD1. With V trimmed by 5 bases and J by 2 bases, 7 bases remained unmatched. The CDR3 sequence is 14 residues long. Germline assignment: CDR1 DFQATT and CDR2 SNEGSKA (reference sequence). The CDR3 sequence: CSADDRGDNYGYTF. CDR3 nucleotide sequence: TGCAGTGCTGATGACAGGGGCGACAACTATGGCTACACCTTC.

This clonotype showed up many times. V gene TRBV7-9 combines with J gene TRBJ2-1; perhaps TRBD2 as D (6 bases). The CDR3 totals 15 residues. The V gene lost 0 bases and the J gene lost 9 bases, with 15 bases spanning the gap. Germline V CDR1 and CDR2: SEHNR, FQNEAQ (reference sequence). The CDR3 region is CASSLAPGGTGEQFF. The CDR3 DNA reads TGTGCCAGCAGCTTAGCCCCCGGCGGGACGGGTGAGCAGTTCTTC.

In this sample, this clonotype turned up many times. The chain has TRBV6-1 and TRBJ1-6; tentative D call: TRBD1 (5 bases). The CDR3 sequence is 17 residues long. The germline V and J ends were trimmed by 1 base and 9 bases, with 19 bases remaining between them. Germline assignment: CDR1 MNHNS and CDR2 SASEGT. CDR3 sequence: CASSEEGQGVSTSPLHF. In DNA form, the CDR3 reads TGTGCCAGCAGTGAAGAGGGTCAGGGAGTGTCGACTTCACCCCTCCACTTT.

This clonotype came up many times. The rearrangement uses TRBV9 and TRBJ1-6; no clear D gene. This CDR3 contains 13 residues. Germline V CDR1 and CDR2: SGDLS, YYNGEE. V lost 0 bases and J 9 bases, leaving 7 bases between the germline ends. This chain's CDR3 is CASSVGPISPLHF. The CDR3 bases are TGTGCCAGCAGCGTAGGGCCAATTTCACCCCTCCACTTT. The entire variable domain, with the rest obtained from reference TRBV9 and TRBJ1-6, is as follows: DSGVTQTPKHLITATGQRVTLRCSPRSGDLSVYWYQQSLDQGLQFLIQYYNGEERAKGNILERFSAQQFPDLHSELNLSSLELGDSALYFCASSVGPISPLHFGNGTRLTVT.

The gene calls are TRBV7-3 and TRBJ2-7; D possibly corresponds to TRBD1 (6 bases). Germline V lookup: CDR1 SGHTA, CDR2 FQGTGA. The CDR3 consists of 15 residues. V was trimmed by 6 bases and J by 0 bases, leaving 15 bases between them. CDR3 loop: CASRQRGKSSYEQYF. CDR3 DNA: TGTGCCAGCAGACAAAGGGGGAAGAGCTCCTACGAGCAGTACTTC.

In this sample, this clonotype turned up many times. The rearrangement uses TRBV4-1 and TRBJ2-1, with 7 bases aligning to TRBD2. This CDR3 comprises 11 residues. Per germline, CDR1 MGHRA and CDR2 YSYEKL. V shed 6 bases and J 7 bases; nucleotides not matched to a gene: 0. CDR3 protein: CASRRGNEQFF. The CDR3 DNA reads TGCGCCAGCAGGCGGGGGAATGAGCAGTTCTTC.

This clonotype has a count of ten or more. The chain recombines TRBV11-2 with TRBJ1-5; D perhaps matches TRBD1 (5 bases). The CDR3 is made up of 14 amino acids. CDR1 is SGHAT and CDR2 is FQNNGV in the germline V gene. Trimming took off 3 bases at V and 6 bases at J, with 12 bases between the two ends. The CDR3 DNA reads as TGTGCCAGCAGCTTGGGGGACTCGGGTCAGCCCCAGCATTTT. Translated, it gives CASSLGDSGQPQHF.

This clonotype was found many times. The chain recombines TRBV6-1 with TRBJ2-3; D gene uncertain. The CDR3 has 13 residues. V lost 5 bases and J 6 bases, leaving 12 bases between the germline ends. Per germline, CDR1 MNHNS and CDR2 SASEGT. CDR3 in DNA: TGTGCCAGCAGTTTGCTGTTCGCGGATACGCAGTATTTT. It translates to CASSLLFADTQYF.